This T cell receptor (beta chain) was recovered during a study of siplizumab effects on memory and regulatory T cells. Sequencing used immunoSEQ multiplex PCR; TCRdb keeps in-frame clones, though not all of them. The sample gives over 70,000 clones, about 90% of which show up once; over 12% is in the top ten. The CDR3 totals 14 residues. The germline V gene has CDR1 MNHNS and CDR2 SASEGT. Unmatched junction bases numbered 9, after V lost 4 bases and J lost 9 bases. The TCR was taken from a human donor in good health. The chain employs TRBV6-1 and TRBJ2-1; 7 bases are shared with TRBD2. The sequenced sample consisted of CD4+ T cells sorted from blood. The CDR3 coding sequence is TGTGCCAGCAGTGGAGCGGGACTAATTCGTGAGCAGTTCTTC. Its protein product is CASSGAGLIREQFF.